What follows are 19 T cell receptor beta chains derived from one specimen sequenced in a study of blood T cell repertoires in COVID-19. TCRdb keeps only in-frame clones here, not all; method: immunoSEQ multiplex PCR. Among 100,000 to 120,000 clones listed, more than 70% were seen once. Sequenced material: peripheral blood. The source is a woman aged 45-59 years with acute or convalescent COVID-19.

The chain uses TRBV10-3 and TRBJ2-7; 11 bases are shared with TRBD2. Germline CDR1 reads ENHRY; CDR2 reads SYGVKD. V lost 7 bases, J lost 2 bases, and 4 bases stayed unmatched. The CDR3 extends over 14 amino acids. CDR3 in amino acids: CAIKTSGDAYEQYF. The CDR3 nucleotides read TGTGCCATCAAGACTAGCGGGGACGCCTACGAGCAGTACTTC.

This chain uses TRBV7-6 with TRBJ1-4; D remains ambiguous. This CDR3 contains 15 residues. Between the trimmed V and J ends, which lost 1 base and 6 bases, there was a span of 12 bases. The germline V gene encodes CDR1 SGHVS and CDR2 FNYEAQ. The CDR3 bases are TGTGCCAGCAGCTTAGAGGTCAGGCCTTATGAAAAACTGTTTTTT. The encoded protein is CASSLEVRPYEKLFF.

The chain is built from TRBV30 and TRBJ1-5; D perhaps matches TRBD1 (6 bases). This CDR3 spans 13 amino acids. V lost 3 bases and J 1 base, leaving 7 bases between the germline ends. In germline, CDR1 is GTSNPN, CDR2 SVGIG (reference sequence). This CDR3 is CAWRRGSNQPQHF. The CDR3 bases are TGTGCCTGGAGGAGGGGGAGCAATCAGCCCCAGCATTTT. The full variable domain, with the rest looked up from reference TRBV30 and TRBJ1-5, is SQTIHQWPATLVQPVGSPLSLECTVEGTSNPNLYWYRQAAGRGLQLLFYSVGIGQISSEVPQNLSASRPQDRQFILSSKKLLLSDSGFYLCAWRRGSNQPQHFGDGTRLSIL.

The genes are TRBV7-2 and TRBJ2-3; 9 nucleotides match TRBD1. In germline, CDR1 is SGHTA, CDR2 FQGNSA. V dropped 1 base and J dropped 3; count of bases not matched to a gene: 5. The CDR3 has 16 residues. As DNA, the CDR3 is TGTGCCAGCAGCTTAGGGACAGGGGAAGTAACAGATACGCAGTATTTT. This codes for CASSLGTGEVTDTQYF.

The chain employs TRBV4-1 and TRBJ1-3; the match to TRBD1 covers 9 bases. Germline V CDR1 and CDR2: MGHRA, YSYEKL. The CDR3 consists of 17 residues. The V gene end was trimmed by 5 bases and the J gene end by 4 bases; junction bases not matched to a gene: 12. This CDR3 reads CASSFGQGLIPGNTIYF. Here the CDR3 DNA reads TGCGCCAGCAGCTTTGGACAGGGGTTAATTCCGGGAAACACCATATATTTT.

V and J are TRBV15 and TRBJ2-4, with a weak D call TRBD1 (6 bases). CDR1 is LNHNV and CDR2 is YYDKDF in the germline V gene (reference sequence). V was trimmed by 8 bases and J by 6 bases, leaving 14 bases between them. The CDR3 consists of 13 residues. This CDR3 is CATEAPGANIQYF. Here the CDR3 DNA reads TGTGCCACCGAGGCCCCAGGGGCAAACATTCAGTACTTC. Variable domain in full (rest from reference TRBV15 and TRBJ2-4): DAMVIQNPRYQVTQFGKPVTLSCSQTLNHNVMYWYQQKSSQAPKLLFHYYDKDFNNEADTPDNFQSRRPNTSFCFLDIRSPGLGDTAMYLCATEAPGANIQYFGAGTRLSVL.

In nucleotides, the CDR3 is TGCGCCAGCAGTATTTCGGGACAGGGGAGCACTGAAGCTTTCTTT. As protein: CASSISGQGSTEAFF. The chain has TRBV10-1 and TRBJ1-1; the match to TRBD1 covers 10 bases. Unmatched junction bases numbered 7, after V lost 5 bases and J lost 4 bases. The CDR3 sequence is 15 residues long. Germline loops: CDR1 WNHNN, CDR2 SYGVQD (reference sequence).

In this sample, this clone turned up once. The V call is TRBV7-2, the J call TRBJ1-5; TRBD1 might be the D (6 bases). Germline CDR1 reads SGHTA; CDR2 reads FQGNSA. This CDR3 region has 15 residues. V lost 5 bases and J 0 bases, leaving 11 bases between the germline ends. This CDR3 is CASSRTAHSNQPQHF. CDR3 bases: TGTGCCAGCAGCCGGACAGCCCATAGCAATCAGCCCCAGCATTTT.

The chain uses TRBV30 and TRBJ2-3; 7 positions agree with TRBD2. The CDR3 loop spans 13 amino acids. Germline V gene sequence: CDR1 GTSNPN, CDR2 SVGIG (reference sequence). The trim removed 3 bases at V and 3 bases at J, leaving 3 bases unmatched. The CDR3 sequence: CAWRAGATDTQYF. CDR3 bases: TGTGCCTGGAGGGCGGGAGCTACAGATACGCAGTATTTT.

This clone was counted only a few times. The V and J genes are TRBV4-1 and TRBJ2-3; D is perhaps TRBD2 (6 bases). The germline gives CDR1 MGHRA, CDR2 YSYEKL. CDR3 length: 14 residues. Between the trimmed V and J ends, which lost 3 bases and 3 bases, there was a span of 10 bases. The CDR3 coding sequence is TGCGCCAGCAGCCACGGGAGCGGGACAGATACGCAGTATTTT. Protein product: CASSHGSGTDTQYF.

The V gene is TRBV10-3, the J gene TRBJ1-5; 7 nucleotides line up with TRBD1. Germline V gene lookup returns CDR1 ENHRY and CDR2 SYGVKD. V shed 10 bases, J shed 6 bases, and the junction held 6 bases outside the gene matches. The CDR3 consists of 12 residues. CDR3 DNA: TGTGCCACGCGGGGGGACAGTCAGCCCCAGCATTTT. Encoded protein: CATRGDSQPQHF.

V is TRBV7-9 and J is TRBJ1-1; 9 bases line up with TRBD1. This CDR3 contains 17 residues. J lost 7 bases, V lost 5 bases, and 17 bases had no gene match. Germline CDR1 SEHNR, CDR2 FQNEAQ (reference sequence). The CDR3 DNA follows: TGTGCCAGCAGCCCACAGGGGGCAGGGGGCGCTTGGGATGAAGCTTTCTTT. Its translation is CASSPQGAGGAWDEAFF.

This chain uses TRBV19 with TRBJ2-2; no clear D. The CDR3 length is 14 residues. CDR1 and CDR2 from the germline V gene are LNHDA and SQIVND (reference sequence). V lost 7 bases and J lost 2, with 11 bases in between. The CDR3 here is CASKADLNTGELFF. Written as DNA, the CDR3 is TGTGCCAGTAAGGCGGATCTAAACACCGGGGAGCTGTTTTTT.

This sequence joins TRBV7-2 and TRBJ1-1; maybe TRBD1 (5 bases). V lost 3 bases, J lost 5 bases, and 13 bases lay in between. Germline assignment: CDR1 SGHTA and CDR2 FQGNSA. The CDR3 sequence is 14 residues long. CDR3 in DNA: TGTGCCAGCAGCTTTTCCGGGGGAGGAACTGAAGCTTTCTTT. This codes for CASSFSGGGTEAFF.

V and J are TRBV15 and TRBJ2-3; the D gene is possibly TRBD1 (5 bases). V lost 8 bases and J lost 2, with 11 bases in between. The CDR3 extends over 13 amino acids. CDR1 and CDR2 (germline): LNHNV, YYDKDF (reference sequence). The CDR3 is CATATEITDTQYF. The CDR3 DNA sequence: TGTGCCACCGCGACAGAAATCACAGATACGCAGTATTTT.

This chain joins TRBV4-2 and TRBJ2-2; 7 nucleotides line up with TRBD1. Germline V CDR1 and CDR2: LGHNA, YNFKEQ. The CDR3 is 17 residues long. The V and J ends lost 5 bases and 6 bases, in that order; junction bases with no gene match: 15. The CDR3 bases are TGTGCCAGCAGCGACCGGACGCGTAGAGGGGGCCCCGGGGAGCTGTTTTTT. The encoded protein is CASSDRTRRGGPGELFF.

The chain carries TRBV18 and TRBJ1-6, with 8 bases matching TRBD1. The V and J ends lost 5 bases and 10 bases, in that order; junction bases with no gene match: 7. This CDR3 comprises 14 residues. The germline V gene encodes CDR1 KGHSH and CDR2 LQKENI. The CDR3 loop reads CASSKTGDASPLHF. CDR3 coding DNA: TGTGCCAGCTCAAAGACAGGGGACGCGTCACCCCTCCACTTT.

In DNA form, the CDR3 reads TGTGCCACCAGTACAGGGGGCCTGAAACAGCCCCAGCATTTT. The encoded protein is CATSTGGLKQPQHF. V is TRBV24-1 and J is TRBJ1-5; 9 bases fit TRBD1. V dropped 6 bases and J dropped 7; count of bases not matched to a gene: 6. From germline, CDR1 is KGHDR and CDR2 SFDVKD. The CDR3 consists of 14 residues.

This chain joins TRBV3-1 (or the pseudogene TRBV3-2) and TRBJ1-6, with TRBD1 identical over 7 bases. V gave up 0 bases and J gave up 10 bases; unmatched junction bases: 6. This CDR3 contains 15 residues. CDR1 and CDR2 from the germline V gene are LGHDT and YNNKEL (reference sequence). The CDR3 DNA follows: TGTGCCAGCAGCCAAGACCACAGGGGCCTCTCACCCCTCCACTTT. Translation gives CASSQDHRGLSPLHF.